This TCR beta chain was profiled in a study of pediatric ulcerative colitis. This CDR3 has 16 residues. V dropped 0 bases and J dropped 11; count of bases not matched to a gene: 10. Germline V gives CDR1 MNHEY, CDR2 SVGAGI. Repertoires were generated with immunoSEQ multiplex PCR, while TCRdb's copy carries only in-frame clones and drops some. The sample includes fewer than 13,000 clones, 80% to 90% of them seen just once. The sample consisted of blood. The clonotype was recovered from a girl between 10 and 17 years old with moderate ulcerative colitis. The V call is TRBV6-5, the J call TRBJ2-6; 7 positions match TRBD1. The CDR3: CASSYSFTGVRDVLTF. The CDR3 nucleotides read TGTGCCAGCAGTTACTCGTTCACAGGGGTGCGTGACGTCCTGACTTTC.